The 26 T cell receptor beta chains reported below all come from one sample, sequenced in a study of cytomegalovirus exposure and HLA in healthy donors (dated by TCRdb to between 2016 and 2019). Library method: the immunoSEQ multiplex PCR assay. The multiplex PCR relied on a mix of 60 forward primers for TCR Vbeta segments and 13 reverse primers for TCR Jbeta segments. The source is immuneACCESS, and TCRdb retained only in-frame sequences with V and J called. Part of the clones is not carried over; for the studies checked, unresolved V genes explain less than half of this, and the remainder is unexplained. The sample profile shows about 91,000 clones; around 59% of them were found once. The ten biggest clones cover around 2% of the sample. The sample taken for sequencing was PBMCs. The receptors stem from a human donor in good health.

The DNA for the CDR3 is TGCAGCGTTGACGGTCAGCCCCAGCATTTT. It specifies CSVDGQPQHF. The gene calls are TRBV29-1 and TRBJ1-5; D uncertain. The CDR3 is made up of 10 amino acids. V lost 3 bases, J lost 6 bases, and 3 bases lay in between. The germline V gene has CDR1 SQVTM and CDR2 ANQGSEA. The complete variable domain, with remaining parts taken from reference TRBV29-1 and TRBJ1-5, reads SAVISQKPSRDICQRGTSLTIQCQVDSQVTMMFWYRQQPGQSLTLIATANQGSEATYESGFVIDKFPISRPNLTFSTLTVSNMSPEDSSIYLCSVDGQPQHFGDGTRLSIL.

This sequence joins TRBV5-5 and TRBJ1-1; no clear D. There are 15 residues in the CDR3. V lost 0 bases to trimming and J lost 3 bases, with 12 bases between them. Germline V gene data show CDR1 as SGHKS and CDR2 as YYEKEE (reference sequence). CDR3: CASSLEDRRYTEAFF. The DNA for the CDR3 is TGTGCCAGCAGCTTGGAAGATAGGAGGTACACTGAAGCTTTCTTT.

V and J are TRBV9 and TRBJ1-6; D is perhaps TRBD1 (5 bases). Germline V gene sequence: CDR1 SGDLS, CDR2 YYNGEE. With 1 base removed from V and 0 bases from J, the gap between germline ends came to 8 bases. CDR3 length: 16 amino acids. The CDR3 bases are TGTGCCAGCAGCGTATCGACAGACTCCTATAATTCACCCCTCCACTTT. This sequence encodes CASSVSTDSYNSPLHF.

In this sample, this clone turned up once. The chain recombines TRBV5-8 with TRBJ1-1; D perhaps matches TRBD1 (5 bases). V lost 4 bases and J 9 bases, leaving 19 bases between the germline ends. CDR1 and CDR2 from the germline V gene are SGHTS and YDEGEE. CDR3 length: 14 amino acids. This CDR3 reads CASSPKGKGRQAFF. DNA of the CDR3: TGTGCCAGCAGCCCGAAGGGGAAAGGGCGTCAAGCTTTCTTT.

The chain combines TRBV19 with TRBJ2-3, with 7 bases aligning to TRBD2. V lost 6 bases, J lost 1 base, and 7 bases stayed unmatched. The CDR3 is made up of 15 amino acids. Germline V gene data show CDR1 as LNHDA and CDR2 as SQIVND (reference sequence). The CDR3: CASSYYREGTDTQYF. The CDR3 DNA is TGTGCCAGTAGCTATTACCGGGAGGGCACAGATACGCAGTATTTT. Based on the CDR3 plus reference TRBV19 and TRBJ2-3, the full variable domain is DGGITQSPKYLFRKEGQNVTLSCEQNLNHDAMYWYRQDPGQGLRLIYYSQIVNDFQKGDIAEGYSVSREKKESFPLTVTSAQKNPTAFYLCASSYYREGTDTQYFGPGTRLTVL.

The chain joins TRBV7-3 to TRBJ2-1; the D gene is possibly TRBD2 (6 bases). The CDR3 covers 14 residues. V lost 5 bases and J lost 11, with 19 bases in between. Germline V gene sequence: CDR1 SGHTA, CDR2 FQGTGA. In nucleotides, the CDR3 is TGTGCCAGCAGCCCCTTAGCCGGGGGAACGCAGCAGTTCTTC. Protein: CASSPLAGGTQQFF.

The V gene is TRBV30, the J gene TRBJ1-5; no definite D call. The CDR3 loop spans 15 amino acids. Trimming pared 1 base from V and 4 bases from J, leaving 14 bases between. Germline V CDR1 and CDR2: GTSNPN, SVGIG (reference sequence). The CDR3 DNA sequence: TGTGCCTGGAGTGAAAGTACGAGGAATAATCAGCCCCAGCATTTT. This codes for CAWSESTRNNQPQHF.

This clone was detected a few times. The CDR3 coding sequence is TGTGCCAGCAGCTTGAGGGACAGCTCCTACGAGCAGTACTTC. Translation: CASSLRDSSYEQYF. The chain uses TRBV5-6 and TRBJ2-7, with 7 bases identical to TRBD1. J gave up 0 bases and V 1 base, and 1 base lay outside the gene matches. Germline V gives CDR1 SGHDT, CDR2 YYEEEE. The CDR3 runs to 14 residues.

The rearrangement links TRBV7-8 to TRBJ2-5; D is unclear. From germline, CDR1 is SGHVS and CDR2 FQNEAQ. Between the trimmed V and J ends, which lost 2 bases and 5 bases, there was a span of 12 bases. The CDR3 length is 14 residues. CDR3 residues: CASSLSRVWETQYF. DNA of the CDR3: TGTGCCAGCAGCTTAAGCCGGGTATGGGAGACCCAGTACTTC.

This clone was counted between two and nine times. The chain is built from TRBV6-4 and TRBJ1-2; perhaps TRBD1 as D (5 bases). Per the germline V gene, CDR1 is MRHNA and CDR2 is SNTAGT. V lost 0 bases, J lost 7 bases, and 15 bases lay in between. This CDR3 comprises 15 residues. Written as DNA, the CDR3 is TGTGCCAGCAGTGACTCGTCGGGGGGAATCGGTGGCTACACCTTC. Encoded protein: CASSDSSGGIGGYTF.

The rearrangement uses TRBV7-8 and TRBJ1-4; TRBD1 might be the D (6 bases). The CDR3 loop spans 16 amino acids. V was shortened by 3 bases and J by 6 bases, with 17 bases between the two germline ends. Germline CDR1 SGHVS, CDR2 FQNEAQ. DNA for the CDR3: TGTGCCAGCAGCTTGGGGGGGCGGGGTGGGGATGAAAAACTGTTTTTT. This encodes CASSLGGRGGDEKLFF.

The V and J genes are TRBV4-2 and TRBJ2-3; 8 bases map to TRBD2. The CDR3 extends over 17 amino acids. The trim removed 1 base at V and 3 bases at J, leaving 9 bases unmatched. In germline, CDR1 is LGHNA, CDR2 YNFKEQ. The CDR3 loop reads CASSQVSGGAGTDTQYF. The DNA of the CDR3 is TGTGCCAGCAGCCAAGTCTCCGGGGGGGCCGGTACAGATACGCAGTATTTT.

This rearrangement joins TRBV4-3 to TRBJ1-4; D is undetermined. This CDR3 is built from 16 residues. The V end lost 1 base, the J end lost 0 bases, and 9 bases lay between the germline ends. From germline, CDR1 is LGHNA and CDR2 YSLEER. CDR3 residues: CASSQASQPTNEKLFF. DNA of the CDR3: TGCGCCAGCAGCCAAGCCTCACAGCCAACTAATGAAAAACTGTTTTTT.

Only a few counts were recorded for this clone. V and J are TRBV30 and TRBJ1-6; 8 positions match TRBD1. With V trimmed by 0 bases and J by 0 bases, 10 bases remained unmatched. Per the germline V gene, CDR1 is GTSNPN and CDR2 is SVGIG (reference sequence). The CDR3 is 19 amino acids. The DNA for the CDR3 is TGTGCCTGGAGTGTGGGGGGTGGACAGGGCAGCTCCTATAATTCACCCCTCCACTTT. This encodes CAWSVGGGQGSSYNSPLHF.

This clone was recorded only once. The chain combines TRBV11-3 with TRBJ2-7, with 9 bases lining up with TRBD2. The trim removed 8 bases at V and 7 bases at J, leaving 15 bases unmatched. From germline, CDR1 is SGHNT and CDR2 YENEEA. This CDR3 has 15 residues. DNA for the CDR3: TGTGCCAGCGGCACACAGGAGGCGCGGGGGGGGGAGCAGTACTTC. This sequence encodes CASGTQEARGGEQYF.

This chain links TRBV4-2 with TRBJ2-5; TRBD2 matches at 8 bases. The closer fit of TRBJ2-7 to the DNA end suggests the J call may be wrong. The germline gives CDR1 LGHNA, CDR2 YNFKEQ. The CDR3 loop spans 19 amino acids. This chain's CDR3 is CASSQESGPVAGGPYEQYF. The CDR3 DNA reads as TGTGCCAGCAGCCAAGAGTCGGGACCGGTGGCGGGGGGTCCATACGAGCAGTACTTC.

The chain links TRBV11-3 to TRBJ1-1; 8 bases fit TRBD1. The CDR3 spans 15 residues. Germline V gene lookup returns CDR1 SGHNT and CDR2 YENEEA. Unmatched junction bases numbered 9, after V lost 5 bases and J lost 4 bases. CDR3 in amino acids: CASSPRTGMVTEAFF. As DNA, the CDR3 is TGTGCCAGCAGCCCCCGGACAGGGATGGTCACTGAAGCTTTCTTT.

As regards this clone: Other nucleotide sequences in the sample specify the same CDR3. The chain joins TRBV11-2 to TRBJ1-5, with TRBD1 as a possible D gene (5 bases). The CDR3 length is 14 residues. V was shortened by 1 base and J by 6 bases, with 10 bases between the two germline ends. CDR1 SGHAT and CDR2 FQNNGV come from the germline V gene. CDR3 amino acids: CASSLVGRGQPQHF. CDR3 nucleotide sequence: TGTGCCAGCAGCTTAGTGGGGAGGGGTCAGCCCCAGCATTTT.

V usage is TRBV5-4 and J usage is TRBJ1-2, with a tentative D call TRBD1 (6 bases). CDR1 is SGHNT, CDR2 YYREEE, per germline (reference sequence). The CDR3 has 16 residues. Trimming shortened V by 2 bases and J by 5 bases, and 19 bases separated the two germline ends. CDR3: CASSLPLGGARYGYTF. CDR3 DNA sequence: TGTGCCAGCAGCTTACCCTTGGGGGGGGCGCGATATGGCTACACCTTC.

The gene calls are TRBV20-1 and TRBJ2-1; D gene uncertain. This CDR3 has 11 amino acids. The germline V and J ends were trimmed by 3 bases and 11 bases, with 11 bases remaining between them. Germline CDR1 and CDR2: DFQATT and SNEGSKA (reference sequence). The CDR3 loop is CSASGPSQQFF. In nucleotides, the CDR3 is TGCAGTGCTAGTGGCCCTTCCCAGCAGTTCTTC.

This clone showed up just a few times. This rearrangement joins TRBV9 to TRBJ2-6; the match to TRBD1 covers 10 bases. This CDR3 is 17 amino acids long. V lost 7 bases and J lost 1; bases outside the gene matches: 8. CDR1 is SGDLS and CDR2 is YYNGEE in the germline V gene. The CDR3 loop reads CASVPGTGESGANVLTF. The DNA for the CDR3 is TGTGCCAGCGTGCCGGGGACAGGGGAGTCTGGGGCCAACGTCCTGACTTTC.

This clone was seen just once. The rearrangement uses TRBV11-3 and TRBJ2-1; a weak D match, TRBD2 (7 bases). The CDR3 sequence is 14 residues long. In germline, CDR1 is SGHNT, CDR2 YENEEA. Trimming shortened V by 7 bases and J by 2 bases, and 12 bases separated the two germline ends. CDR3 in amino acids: CASKGGGTYNEQFF. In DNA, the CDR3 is TGTGCCAGCAAGGGGGGAGGGACCTACAATGAGCAGTTCTTC.

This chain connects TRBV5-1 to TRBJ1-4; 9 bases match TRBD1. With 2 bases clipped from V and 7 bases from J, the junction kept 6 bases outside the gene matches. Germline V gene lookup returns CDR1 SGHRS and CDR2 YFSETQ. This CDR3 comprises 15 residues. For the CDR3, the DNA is TGCGCCAGCAGCTTAACCGGGACAGGGAGTGAAAAACTGTTTTTT. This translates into CASSLTGTGSEKLFF.

The CDR3 DNA reads TGTGCCAGCAGCAATGGACAGGGGTCGAACACTGAAGCTTTCTTT. It specifies CASSNGQGSNTEAFF. This sequence joins TRBV7-2 and TRBJ1-1; 9 positions match TRBD1. V dropped 5 bases and J dropped 1; count of bases not matched to a gene: 5. The CDR3 is 15 residues long. Germline lookup yields CDR1 SGHTA and CDR2 FQGNSA.

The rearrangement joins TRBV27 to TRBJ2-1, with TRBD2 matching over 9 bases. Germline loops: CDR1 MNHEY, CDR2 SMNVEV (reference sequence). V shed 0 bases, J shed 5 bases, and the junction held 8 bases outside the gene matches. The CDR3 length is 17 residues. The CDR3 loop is CASSLSRGGLSHNEQFF. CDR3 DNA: TGTGCCAGCAGTTTATCGCGGGGGGGCCTGTCACACAATGAGCAGTTCTTC.

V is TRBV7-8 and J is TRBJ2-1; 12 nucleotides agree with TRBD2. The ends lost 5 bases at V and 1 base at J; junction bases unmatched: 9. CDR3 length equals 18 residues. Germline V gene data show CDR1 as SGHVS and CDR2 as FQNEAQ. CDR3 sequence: CASSPLAGGPLSYNEQFF. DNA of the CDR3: TGTGCCAGCAGCCCACTAGCGGGGGGCCCATTATCCTACAATGAGCAGTTCTTC.